This is a list of T cell receptor beta chains from one sample in a study of CD8+ T cells in alopecia areata. Using immunoSEQ multiplex PCR, the repertoire was profiled, and TCRdb retains in-frame clones only, with some absent. The sample lists 150,000 to 200,000 clones, roughly 66% occurring once. The material was CD8+ T cells sorted from blood, obtained at week 0. The receptors here all came from a human donor with alopecia areata. Both conserved end residues are part of each CDR3. Each record gives: V gene, clone size, D gene, J gene, CDR3 DNA, CDR3 protein. D genes are given only for firm matches. The size entry is marked missing in some rows and otherwise reads once, few, many or a size class.

>TRBV29-1|-|-|TRBJ2-3
TGCAGCGTTGAAGGGCAGGGGTCGCAGTATTTT
CSVEGQGSQYF
>TRBV13|-|-|TRBJ1-6
TGTGCCAGCACCGTTGCGGAACGGGGTTCACCCCTCCACTTT
CASTVAERGSPLHF
>TRBV6-6|-|-|TRBJ2-5
TGTGCCAGCAGAGGGGAGACCCAGTACTTC
CASRGETQYF
>TRBV13|-|-|TRBJ2-5
TGTGCCAGCAGCTTAGGGCAAGAGACCCAGTACTTC
CASSLGQETQYF
>TRBV23-1|-|-|TRBJ2-4
TGCGCCAGCAGTCAAGGGAACGCCAAAAACATTCAGTACTTC
CASSQGNAKNIQYF
>TRBV27|few|-|TRBJ2-6
TGTGCCAGCAGTTCCCTCAAGACCGGCTCTGGGGCCAACGTCCTGACTTTC
CASSSLKTGSGANVLTF
>TRBV29-1|-|TRBD1|TRBJ1-1
TGCAGCGTTACTCCGGGACAGGGGACTGAAGCTTTCTTT
CSVTPGQGTEAFF
>TRBV30|-|-|TRBJ2-7
TGTGCCTGGAGTGTAACCAATCACTACGAGCAGTACTTC
CAWSVTNHYEQYF
>TRBV13|few|-|TRBJ2-1
TGTGCCAGCAGCTTAGGAGGGGGGGCCGAAAATGAGCAGTTCTTC
CASSLGGGAENEQFF
>TRBV6-1|-|-|TRBJ1-2
TGTGCCAGCAGATCCATCTATGGCTACACCTTC
CASRSIYGYTF
>TRBV27|few|-|TRBJ2-3
TGTGCCAGCAGTTATTTCGGGCGGCGCACAGATACGCAGTATTTT
CASSYFGRRTDTQYF
>TRBV5-1|-|-|TRBJ2-7
TGCGCCAGCAGCTTGGCACCGTGGCTCGAGCAGTACTTC
CASSLAPWLEQYF
>TRBV30|-|-|TRBJ2-7
TGTGCCTGGAGTGCTCCAGGGCCCTACGAGCAGTACTTC
CAWSAPGPYEQYF
>TRBV29-1|-|-|TRBJ2-3
TGCAGCGCCCGAGGGGGAACAGATACGCAGTATTTT
CSARGGTDTQYF
>TRBV20-1|-|-|TRBJ1-1
TGCAGTGCTCGTCTCCCAGGGGAAGCTTTCTTT
CSARLPGEAFF
>TRBV11-2|-|TRBD1|TRBJ2-7
TGTGCCAGCAGCCTAGGGACAGGTAACAAACGAGTGGACGAGCAGTACTTC
CASSLGTGNKRVDEQYF
>TRBV10-3|-|TRBD1|TRBJ1-2
TGTGCCATCAGCCCCCCAGGGGGAAACTATGGCTACACCTTC
CAISPPGGNYGYTF
>TRBV15|once|TRBD2|TRBJ2-5
TGTGCCACCAGCAGAGACAGCGGGGGGAGCCAAGAGACCCAGTACTTC
CATSRDSGGSQETQYF
>TRBV7-9|few|TRBD1|TRBJ2-4
TGTGCCAGCAGCTTAGTGGGACAGGGCAACATTCAGTACTTC
CASSLVGQGNIQYF
>TRBV5-1|once|-|TRBJ2-4
TGCGCCAGCAGAGGGACAAACATTCAGTACTTC
CASRGTNIQYF
>TRBV9|-|-|TRBJ1-2
TGTGCCAGCAGCGTAGCCCCGGGTGCTTCTAACTATGGCTACACCTTC
CASSVAPGASNYGYTF
>TRBV5-1|-|-|TRBJ1-2
TGCGCCAGCAGCATTGACGGGGCGGGGTATGGCTACACCTTC
CASSIDGAGYGYTF
>TRBV5-1|-|-|TRBJ2-7
TGCGCCAGCAGCTTGGACGAGGGAGCCTACGAGCAGTACTTC
CASSLDEGAYEQYF
>TRBV29-1|-|-|TRBJ1-3
TGCAGCGTTGAAATCGGTCACTCTGGAAACACCATATATTTT
CSVEIGHSGNTIYF
>TRBV12-5|few|-|TRBJ2-5
TGTGCTAGTGGTTTGCAGGGGACCCAGTACTTC
CASGLQGTQYF
>TRBV29-1|few|-|TRBJ2-1
TGCAGCGTTGCTCTCAGGGGTAATGAGCAGTTCTTC
CSVALRGNEQFF
>TRBV14|-|-|TRBJ2-1
TGTGCCAGCAGCCAAGGCCCTGAGCAGTTCTTC
CASSQGPEQFF
>TRBV6-5|-|-|TRBJ2-1
TGTGCCAGCTCAAGGCGGGGCTCCTACAATGAGCAGTTCTTC
CASSRRGSYNEQFF
>TRBV12-5|few|TRBD1|TRBJ2-7
TGTGCTAGTGCCCCCCTCGGGACAGGGACCGGATACGAGCAGTACTTC
CASAPLGTGTGYEQYF
>TRBV27|-|-|TRBJ2-2
TGTGCCAGCAGTTTCGGGGCGAACACCGGGGAGCTGTTTTTT
CASSFGANTGELFF
>TRBV30|-|TRBD1|TRBJ1-5
TGTGCCTGGAGTCAGGGGGTCAATCAGCCCCAGCATTTT
CAWSQGVNQPQHF
>TRBV2|few|TRBD2|TRBJ2-3
TGTGCCAGCACCCCCGGGACTAGCGGGGGTCTAGGCACAGATACGCAGTATTTT
CASTPGTSGGLGTDTQYF
>TRBV30|-|TRBD1|TRBJ1-2
TGTGCCGCAAAACGAACAGGGGGCTATGGCTACACCTTC
CAAKRTGGYGYTF
>TRBV19|-|-|TRBJ2-5
TGTGCCAGTAGTATAGGGGGGGGCGTACAAGAGACCCAGTACTTC
CASSIGGGVQETQYF
>TRBV29-1|-|-|TRBJ2-5
TGCAGCGTTGATGGGGCAGGGGAAGAGACCCAGTACTTC
CSVDGAGEETQYF
>TRBV5-6|-|TRBD1|TRBJ1-2
TGTGCCAGCAGCCCGCACCCAGGGGGAATTAGGGGCTACACCTTC
CASSPHPGGIRGYTF
>TRBV2|few|-|TRBJ1-2
TGTGCCAGCAGTGTAGGTCAGGCCGCCCACTATGGCTACACCTTC
CASSVGQAAHYGYTF
>TRBV30|-|-|TRBJ1-2
TGTGCCTGGAGTTACACTAATAGGGGAGCCTTC
CAWSYTNRGAF
>TRBV6-6|few|-|TRBJ2-2
TGTGCCAGCAGCCCCCTCCATCAGGGGAACACCGGGGAGCTGTTTTTT
CASSPLHQGNTGELFF
>TRBV13|-|-|TRBJ1-1
TGTGCCAGCACGAGGCAGCGGGGCGAAGCTTTCTTT
CASTRQRGEAFF